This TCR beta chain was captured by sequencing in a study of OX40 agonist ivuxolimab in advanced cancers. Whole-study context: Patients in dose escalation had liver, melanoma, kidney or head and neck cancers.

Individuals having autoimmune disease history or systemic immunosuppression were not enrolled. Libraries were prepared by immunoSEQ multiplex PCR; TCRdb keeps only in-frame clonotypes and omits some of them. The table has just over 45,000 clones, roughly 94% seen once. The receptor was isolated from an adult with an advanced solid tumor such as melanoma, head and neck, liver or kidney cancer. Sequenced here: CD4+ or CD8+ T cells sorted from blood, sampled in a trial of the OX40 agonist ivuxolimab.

This chain's CDR3 is CASSSRDGSYEQYF. In DNA form, the CDR3 reads TGTGCCAGCAGCTCTAGGGACGGATCCTACGAGCAGTACTTC. This chain links TRBV7-6 with TRBJ2-7, with D possibly being TRBD1 or TRBD2 (5 bases each). Trimming cost V 4 bases and J 1 base, with 11 bases left between them. The CDR3 sequence is 14 residues long. Germline V gene sequence: CDR1 SGHVS, CDR2 FNYEAQ.